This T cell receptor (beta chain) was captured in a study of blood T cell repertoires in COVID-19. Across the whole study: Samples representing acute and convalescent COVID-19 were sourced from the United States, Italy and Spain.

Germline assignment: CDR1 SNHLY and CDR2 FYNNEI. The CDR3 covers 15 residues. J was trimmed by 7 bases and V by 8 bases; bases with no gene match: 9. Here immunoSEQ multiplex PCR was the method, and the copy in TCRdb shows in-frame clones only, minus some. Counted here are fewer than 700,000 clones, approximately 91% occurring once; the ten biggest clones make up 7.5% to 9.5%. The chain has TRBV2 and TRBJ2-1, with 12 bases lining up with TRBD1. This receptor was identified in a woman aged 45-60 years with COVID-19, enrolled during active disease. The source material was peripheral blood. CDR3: CASGSSGQGANEQFF. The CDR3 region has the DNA TGTGCCAGCGGGAGTTCGGGACAGGGGGCGAATGAGCAGTTCTTC.